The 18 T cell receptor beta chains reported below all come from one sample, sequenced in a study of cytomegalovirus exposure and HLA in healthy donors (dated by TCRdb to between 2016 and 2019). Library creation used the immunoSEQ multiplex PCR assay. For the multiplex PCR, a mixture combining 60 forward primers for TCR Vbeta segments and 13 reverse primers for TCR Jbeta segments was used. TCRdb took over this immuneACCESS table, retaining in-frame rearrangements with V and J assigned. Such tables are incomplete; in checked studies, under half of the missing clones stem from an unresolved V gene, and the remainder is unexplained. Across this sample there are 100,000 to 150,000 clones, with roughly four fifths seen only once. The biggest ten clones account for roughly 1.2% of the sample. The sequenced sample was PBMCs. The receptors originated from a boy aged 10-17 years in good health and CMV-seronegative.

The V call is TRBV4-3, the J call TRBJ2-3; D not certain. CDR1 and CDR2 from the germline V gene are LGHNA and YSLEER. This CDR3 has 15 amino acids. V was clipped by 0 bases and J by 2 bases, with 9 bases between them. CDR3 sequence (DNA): TGCGCCAGCAGCCAAGAGGCTCTTTCCACAGATACGCAGTATTTT. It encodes CASSQEALSTDTQYF.

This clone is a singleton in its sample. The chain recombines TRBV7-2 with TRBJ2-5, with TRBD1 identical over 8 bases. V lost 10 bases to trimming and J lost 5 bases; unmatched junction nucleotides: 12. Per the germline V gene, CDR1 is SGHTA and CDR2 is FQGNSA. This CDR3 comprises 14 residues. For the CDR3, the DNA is TGTGCCACCAAACTCGGACAGGGAGAGGAGACCCAGTACTTC. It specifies CATKLGQGEETQYF.

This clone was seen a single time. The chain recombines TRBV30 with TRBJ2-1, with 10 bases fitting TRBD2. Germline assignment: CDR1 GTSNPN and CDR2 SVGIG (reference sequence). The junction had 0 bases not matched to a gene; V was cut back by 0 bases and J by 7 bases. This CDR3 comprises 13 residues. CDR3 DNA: TGTGCCTGGAGTGTACTAGCGGGAAATGAGCAGTTCTTC. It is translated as CAWSVLAGNEQFF.

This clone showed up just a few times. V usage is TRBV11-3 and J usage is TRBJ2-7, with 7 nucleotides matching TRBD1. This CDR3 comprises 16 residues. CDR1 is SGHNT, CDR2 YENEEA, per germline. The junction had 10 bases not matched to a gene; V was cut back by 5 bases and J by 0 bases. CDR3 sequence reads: CASSPGGTGASYEQYF. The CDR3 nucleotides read TGTGCCAGCAGCCCTGGGGGCACAGGGGCCTCCTACGAGCAGTACTTC.

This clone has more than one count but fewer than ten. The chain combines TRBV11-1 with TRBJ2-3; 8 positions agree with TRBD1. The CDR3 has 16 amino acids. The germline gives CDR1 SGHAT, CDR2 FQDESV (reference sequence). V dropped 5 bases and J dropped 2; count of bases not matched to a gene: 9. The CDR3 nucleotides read TGTGCCAGCAGCCGCGATCAGGGGGCCTTCACAGATACGCAGTATTTT. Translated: CASSRDQGAFTDTQYF.

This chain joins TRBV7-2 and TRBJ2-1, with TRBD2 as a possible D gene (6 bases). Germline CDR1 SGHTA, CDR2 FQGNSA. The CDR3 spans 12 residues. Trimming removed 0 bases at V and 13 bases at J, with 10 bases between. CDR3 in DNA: TGTGCCAGCAGCTTAGCGGCGCGGGACCAGTTCTTC. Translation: CASSLAARDQFF. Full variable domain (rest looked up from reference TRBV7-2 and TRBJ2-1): GAGVSQSPSNKVTEKGKDVELRCDPISGHTALYWYRQSLGQGLEFLIYFQGNSAPDKSGLPSDRFSAERTGGSVSTLTIQRTQQEDSAVYLCASSLAARDQFFGPGTRLTVL.

CDR3 loop: CASTPSGTSWGETQYF. The CDR3 DNA sequence: TGTGCCAGCACCCCGTCCGGGACTAGTTGGGGCGAGACCCAGTACTTC. The genes are TRBV11-1 and TRBJ2-5; 8 bases match TRBD2. Germline loops: CDR1 SGHAT, CDR2 FQDESV (reference sequence). The CDR3 runs to 16 residues. The trim removed 7 bases at V and 5 bases at J, leaving 15 bases unmatched.

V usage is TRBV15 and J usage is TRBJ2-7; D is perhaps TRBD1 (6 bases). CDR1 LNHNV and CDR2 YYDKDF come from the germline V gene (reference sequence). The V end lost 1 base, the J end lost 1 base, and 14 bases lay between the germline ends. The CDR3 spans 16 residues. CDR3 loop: CATSRGARGQSYEQYF. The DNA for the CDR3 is TGTGCCACCAGCAGAGGGGCCAGGGGACAATCCTACGAGCAGTACTTC.

The CDR3 is CASSQTGPGEQYF. In DNA form, the CDR3 reads TGTGCCAGCAGCCAAACAGGGCCCGGGGAGCAGTACTTC. The gene calls are TRBV6-5 and TRBJ2-7; TRBD1 might be the D (6 bases). Per the germline V gene, CDR1 is MNHEY and CDR2 is SVGAGI. The V and J ends lost 6 bases and 7 bases respectively, with 16 bases between them. This CDR3 region has 13 residues.

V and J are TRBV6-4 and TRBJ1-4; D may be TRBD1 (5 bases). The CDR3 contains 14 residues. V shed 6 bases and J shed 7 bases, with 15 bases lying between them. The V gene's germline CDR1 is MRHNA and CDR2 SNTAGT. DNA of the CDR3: TGTGCCAGCAGAAGGTCGGAGGGGTCTGAAAAACTGTTTTTT. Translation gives CASRRSEGSEKLFF.

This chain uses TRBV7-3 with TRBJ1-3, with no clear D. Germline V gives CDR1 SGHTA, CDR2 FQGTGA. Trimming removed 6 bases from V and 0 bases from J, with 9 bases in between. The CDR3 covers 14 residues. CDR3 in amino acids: CASSLGSSGNTIYF. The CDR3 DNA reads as TGTGCCAGCAGTCTAGGGAGCTCTGGAAACACCATATATTTT.

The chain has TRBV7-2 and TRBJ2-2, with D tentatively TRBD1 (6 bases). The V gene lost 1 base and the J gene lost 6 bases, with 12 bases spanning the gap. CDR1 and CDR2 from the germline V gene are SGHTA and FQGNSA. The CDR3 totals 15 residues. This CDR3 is CASSLGQAGAGELFF. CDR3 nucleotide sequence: TGTGCCAGCAGCTTAGGACAGGCCGGAGCCGGGGAGCTGTTTTTT.

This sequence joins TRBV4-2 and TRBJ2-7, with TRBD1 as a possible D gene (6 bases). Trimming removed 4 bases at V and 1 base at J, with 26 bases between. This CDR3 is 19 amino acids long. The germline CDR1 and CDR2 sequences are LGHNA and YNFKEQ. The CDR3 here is CASSLLGADTRQGSYEQYF. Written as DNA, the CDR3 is TGTGCCAGCAGCCTATTGGGGGCAGACACACGCCAGGGGTCCTACGAGCAGTACTTC.

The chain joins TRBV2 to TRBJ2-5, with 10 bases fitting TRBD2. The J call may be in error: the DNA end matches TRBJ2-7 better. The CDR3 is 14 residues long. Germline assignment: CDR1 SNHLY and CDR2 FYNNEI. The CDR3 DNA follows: TGTGCCAGCAGTGATCGAGCGGGAGGGAGCGAGCAGTACTTC. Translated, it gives CASSDRAGGSEQYF.

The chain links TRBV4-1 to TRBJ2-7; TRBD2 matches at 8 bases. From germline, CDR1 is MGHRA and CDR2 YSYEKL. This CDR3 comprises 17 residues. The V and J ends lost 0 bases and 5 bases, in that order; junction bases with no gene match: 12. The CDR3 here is CASSQEPGRAIRDEQYF. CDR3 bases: TGCGCCAGCAGCCAAGAGCCCGGGAGGGCCATTCGGGACGAGCAGTACTTC.

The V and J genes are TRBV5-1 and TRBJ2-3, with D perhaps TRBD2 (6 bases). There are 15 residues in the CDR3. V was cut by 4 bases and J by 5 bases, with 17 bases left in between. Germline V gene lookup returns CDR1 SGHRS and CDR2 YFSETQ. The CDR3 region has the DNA TGCGCCAGCAGCCTAGGGTCGGGAGTGATAGATACGCAGTATTTT. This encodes CASSLGSGVIDTQYF.

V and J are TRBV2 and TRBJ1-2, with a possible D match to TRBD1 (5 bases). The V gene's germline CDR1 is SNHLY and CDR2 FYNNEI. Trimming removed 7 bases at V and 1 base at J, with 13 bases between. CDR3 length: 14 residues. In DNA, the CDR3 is TGTGCCAGCACCGCACCTCAGGGTAACTATGGCTACACCTTC. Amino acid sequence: CASTAPQGNYGYTF.

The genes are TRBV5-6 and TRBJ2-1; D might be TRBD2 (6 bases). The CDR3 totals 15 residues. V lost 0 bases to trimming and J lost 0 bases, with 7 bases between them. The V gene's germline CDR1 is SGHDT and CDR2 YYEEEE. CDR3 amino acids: CASSLDGSSYNEQFF. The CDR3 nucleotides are TGTGCCAGCAGCTTGGACGGGAGCTCCTACAATGAGCAGTTCTTC.